This T cell receptor (beta chain) emerged from a study of blood T cells in healthy people across ages. For the second PCR, which ran for about 7 to 11 cycles, a sample-barcoded 5' primer and a J-beta primer mix were used. One entry per CDR3 protein results from TCRdb running MiXCR on the 5' RACE reads. This sample carries about 570,000 distinct CDR3 sequences, roughly 29% of them seen once, and the ten largest clones take around 18%. Every sample gave at least 6 micrograms of total RNA when it was extracted. The CDR3 totals 12 residues. Germline CDR1 and CDR2: SQVTM and ANQGSEA. This clonotype was seen only a few times. One end of the junction does not line up with germline, which may come from a read error.

The chain combines TRBV29-1 with TRBJ1-2; 7 bases line up with TRBD1. The sample consisted of blood. The source of this sequence is a woman aged 70-85 years in good health. The CDR3 sequence is CSVESGGYGYTF. DNA of the CDR3: TGCAGTGTTGAGTCAGGGGGCTATGGCTACACCTTC.